Listed here are 19 T cell receptor beta chains from one sample, sequenced in a study of cytomegalovirus exposure and HLA in healthy donors. Both 60 Vbeta primers and 13 Jbeta primers went into the PCR. TCRdb's copy holds only in-frame clones and misses some; the assay was immunoSEQ multiplex PCR. The sample includes some 140,000 clones, around three quarters of them seen just once. What was sequenced was PBMCs. The receptors derive from a man aged 30-40 years in good health.

V is TRBV18 and J is TRBJ1-1; D remains ambiguous. The CDR3 has 14 amino acids. Germline loops: CDR1 KGHSH, CDR2 LQKENI. The V gene lost 5 bases and the J gene lost 1 base, with 11 bases spanning the gap. CDR3 coding DNA: TGTGCCAGCTCAGGACTCACAAGGAACACTGAAGCTTTCTTT. Encoded protein: CASSGLTRNTEAFF.

The V and J genes are TRBV4-1 and TRBJ2-4; D may be TRBD1 (5 bases). V lost 6 bases to trimming and J lost 0 bases, with 12 bases between them. In germline, CDR1 is MGHRA, CDR2 YSYEKL. The CDR3 is made up of 15 amino acids. The CDR3 nucleotides are TGCGCCAGCAGGGAAGGGGTCGGAGCCAAAAACATTCAGTACTTC. This sequence encodes CASREGVGAKNIQYF.

The chain recombines TRBV6-1 with TRBJ2-2; the D gene is possibly TRBD1 (5 bases). This CDR3 is built from 16 residues. Between the trimmed V and J ends, which lost 4 bases and 6 bases, there was a span of 18 bases. Germline values: CDR1 MNHNS, CDR2 SASEGT. CDR3 in amino acids: CASSVAAPAGPGELFF. CDR3 DNA sequence: TGTGCCAGCAGTGTTGCCGCCCCAGCAGGGCCCGGGGAGCTGTTTTTT.

This clone has a single count. The V gene is TRBV4-1, the J gene TRBJ2-1, with 8 bases aligning to TRBD2. CDR3 length equals 15 residues. V shed 3 bases and J 6 bases; nucleotides not matched to a gene: 7. The germline V gene has CDR1 MGHRA and CDR2 YSYEKL. Here the CDR3 reads CASSQTGTRSNEQFF. DNA for the CDR3: TGCGCCAGCAGCCAGACCGGGACTAGAAGCAATGAGCAGTTCTTC.

This clone was detected only a few times. The chain is built from TRBV29-1 and TRBJ1-3; D is perhaps TRBD1 (6 bases). The length of the CDR3 is 15 residues. Trimming pared 3 bases from V and 2 bases from J, leaving 14 bases between. Germline lookup yields CDR1 SQVTM and CDR2 ANQGSEA. CDR3 loop: CSVDQPDSPGNTIYF. As DNA, the CDR3 is TGCAGCGTTGACCAACCGGACAGCCCTGGAAACACCATATATTTT.

This chain uses TRBV11-3 with TRBJ1-1; D is perhaps TRBD1 (5 bases). Trimming took off 1 base at V and 11 bases at J, with 11 bases between the two ends. The germline gives CDR1 SGHNT, CDR2 YENEEA. This CDR3 is built from 12 residues. The CDR3 coding sequence is TGTGCCAGCAGCTTAGCCCAGGGCAGGGCTTTCTTT. Translated, it gives CASSLAQGRAFF. Based on the CDR3 plus reference TRBV11-3 and TRBJ1-1, the full variable domain is EAGVVQSPRYKIIEKKQPVAFWCNPISGHNTLYWYLQNLGQGPELLIRYENEEAVDDSQLPKDRFSAERLKGVDSTLKIQPAELGDSAVYLCASSLAQGRAFFGQGTRLTVV.

The chain couples TRBV14 to TRBJ2-5; TRBD2 aligns across 11 bases. Germline CDR1 SGHDN, CDR2 FVKESK. Trimming at V came to 4 bases and at J to 5 bases, leaving 12 bases not matched to a gene. The CDR3 totals 17 residues. The CDR3 region is CASSPLLAGAVRETQYF. The CDR3 nucleotides read TGTGCCAGCAGCCCCCTACTAGCGGGAGCAGTTAGGGAGACCCAGTACTTC.

The gene calls are TRBV7-9 and TRBJ1-2; TRBD1 matches 12 bases. Germline assignment: CDR1 SEHNR and CDR2 FQNEAQ (reference sequence). The CDR3 covers 17 residues. With V trimmed by 6 bases and J by 5 bases, 13 bases remained unmatched. CDR3 DNA sequence: TGTGCCAGCAGTTCAGACCCGGGACAGGGGGCAAGGTATGGCTACACCTTC. Translated: CASSSDPGQGARYGYTF.

The table lists this clone with a count of one. V is TRBV30 and J is TRBJ2-6, with a weak D call TRBD2 (6 bases). Germline CDR1 and CDR2: GTSNPN and SVGIG (reference sequence). The V end lost 2 bases, the J end lost 0 bases, and 8 bases lay between the germline ends. CDR3 size: 15 residues. Written as DNA, the CDR3 is TGTGCCTGGAGTCCCGGGAGCTCTGGGGCCAACGTCCTGACTTTC. Encoded protein: CAWSPGSSGANVLTF.

The rearrangement links TRBV2 to TRBJ2-5; TRBD1 matches 8 bases. Near its end, the DNA agrees better with TRBJ2-7, so the J call may be wrong. This CDR3 has 14 amino acids. CDR1 and CDR2 (germline): SNHLY, FYNNEI. CDR3: CASSSDRGAYEQYF. For the CDR3, the DNA is TGTGCCAGCAGTTCCGACAGGGGAGCATACGAGCAGTACTTC.

Remarks on this clone: Other DNA sequences from this sample encode an identical CDR3 as well. The CDR3 DNA is TGTGCCAGCAGCGGACAGGGGTACGAGCAGTACTTC. It codes for CASSGQGYEQYF. The genes are TRBV9 and TRBJ2-7; TRBD1 aligns across 8 bases. The germline V gene has CDR1 SGDLS and CDR2 YYNGEE. The CDR3 length is 12 residues. V was pared by 3 bases and J by 4 bases, with 0 bases of the junction left unmatched.

The gene calls are TRBV10-2 and TRBJ2-5; D is unresolved. Trimming left V 2 bases short and J 2 bases short, with 15 bases between. The CDR3 has 16 residues. Germline V gene lookup returns CDR1 WSHSY and CDR2 SAAADI. This CDR3 reads CASSEVAAALQETQYF. CDR3 coding DNA: TGCGCCAGCAGTGAGGTAGCAGCAGCCCTACAAGAGACCCAGTACTTC.

This clone came up a few times. The CDR3 coding sequence is TGTGCCAGCAGCCCCCAGAACAGGGCAACCGGGGAGCTGTTTTTT. It specifies CASSPQNRATGELFF. V usage is TRBV6-5 and J usage is TRBJ2-2, with a weak D call TRBD1 (6 bases). This CDR3 is built from 15 residues. The germline V gene has CDR1 MNHEY and CDR2 SVGAGI. The V end was cut by 6 bases, the J end by 5 bases, with 16 bases between.

This clone was seen only a few times. The genes are TRBV7-9 and TRBJ2-7, with D perhaps matching TRBD1 (6 bases). Germline values: CDR1 SEHNR, CDR2 FQNEAQ (reference sequence). Deletions cut 4 bases from V and 4 bases from J, with 14 bases between. The CDR3 is 14 amino acids. The CDR3 coding sequence is TGTGCCAGCAGCTCGAAGGGACATAAATACGAGCAGTACTTC. Its translation: CASSSKGHKYEQYF. The entire variable domain, with the rest obtained from reference TRBV7-9 and TRBJ2-7, is as follows: DTGVSQNPRHKITKRGQNVTFRCDPISEHNRLYWYRQTLGQGPEFLTYFQNEAQLEKSRLLSDRFSAERPKGSFSTLEIQRTEQGDSAMYLCASSSKGHKYEQYFGPGTRLTVT.

This chain links TRBV18 with TRBJ2-5, with no clear D. Germline values: CDR1 KGHSH, CDR2 LQKENI. CDR3 size: 20 residues. V shed 3 bases and J shed 0 bases, with 26 bases lying between them. The CDR3 loop reads CASSPYFRTATNPNQETQYF. The CDR3 DNA sequence: TGTGCCAGCTCACCGTACTTTAGAACTGCAACCAACCCCAACCAAGAGACCCAGTACTTC. The full variable domain, with the rest looked up from reference TRBV18 and TRBJ2-5, is NAGVMQNPRHLVRRRGQEARLRCSPMKGHSHVYWYRQLPEEGLKFMVYLQKENIIDESGMPKERFSAEFPKEGPSILRIQQVVRGDSAAYFCASSPYFRTATNPNQETQYFGPGTRLLVL.

The count of this clone is one. The chain is built from TRBV7-2 and TRBJ1-5, with 9 bases fitting TRBD1. J gave up 4 bases and V 2 bases, and 15 bases lay outside the gene matches. The length of the CDR3 is 19 residues. Germline loops: CDR1 SGHTA, CDR2 FQGNSA. The CDR3 is CASSLSAVLGTGYNQPQHF. CDR3 in DNA: TGTGCCAGCAGCTTAAGTGCTGTTCTAGGGACAGGGTATAATCAGCCCCAGCATTTT.

The count of this clone is one. The chain has TRBV7-9 and TRBJ2-1; 12 nucleotides line up with TRBD2. Trimming cost V 6 bases and J 1 base; bases outside gene matches: 4. Germline CDR1 and CDR2: SEHNR and FQNEAQ (reference sequence). There are 16 residues in the CDR3. CDR3 in amino acids: CASSLAGGPSYNEQFF. CDR3 nucleotide sequence: TGTGCCAGCAGTCTAGCGGGAGGGCCTTCCTACAATGAGCAGTTCTTC.

The table lists this clone with a few counts. The chain carries TRBV6-5 and TRBJ2-1, with TRBD1 matching 7 bases. The CDR3 loop spans 16 amino acids. With 2 bases clipped from V and 0 bases from J, the junction kept 4 bases outside the gene matches. Germline values: CDR1 MNHEY, CDR2 SVGAGI. The CDR3 sequence is CASSYTNRGSYNEQFF. For the CDR3, the DNA is TGTGCCAGCAGTTACACGAACAGGGGCTCCTACAATGAGCAGTTCTTC.

V usage is TRBV6-1 and J usage is TRBJ2-3; possible D gene TRBD2, 6 bases. V lost 4 bases and J 3 bases, leaving 23 bases between the germline ends. The CDR3 extends over 18 amino acids. The germline V gene has CDR1 MNHNS and CDR2 SASEGT. The CDR3 loop reads CASSAPRKMSRETDTQYF. CDR3 nucleotides: TGTGCCAGCAGTGCCCCGAGGAAGATGAGCCGGGAGACAGATACGCAGTATTTT.